Listed below are T cell receptor beta chains from one sample, sequenced in a study of beta chain features in type 1 diabetes. Clones were sequenced by immunoSEQ multiplex PCR, and TCRdb holds only the in-frame ones, with some missing. The table lists under 450,000 clones, less than 15% of them singletons, with approximately 0.019% in the top ten. Specimen: naive CD4+ T cells from blood. All receptors come from a woman aged 18-35 years in good health. Each CDR3 is given with its conserved first and last residue. The D gene is left open where the match is weak. Rows give clone size only sometimes, using once, few, many, or a class for an expanded clone.

d_call: TRBD2
v_call: TRBV29-1
j_call: TRBJ2-3
clone_size: few
cdr3_nt: TGCAGCGTTGAATCTACTAGCGGTACAGATACGCAGTATTTT
cdr3_aa: CSVESTSGTDTQYF

d_call: NA
v_call: TRBV6-6
j_call: TRBJ2-7
clone_size: NA
cdr3_nt: TGTGCCAGCGAAGGACTCTCCTACGAGCAGTACTTC
cdr3_aa: CASEGLSYEQYF

d_call: NA
v_call: TRBV6-5
j_call: TRBJ1-2
clone_size: NA
cdr3_nt: TGTGCCAGCAGTCCTCGCCTGACAGGTCATGGCTACACCTTC
cdr3_aa: CASSPRLTGHGYTF

d_call: TRBD1
v_call: TRBV18
j_call: TRBJ2-3
clone_size: NA
cdr3_nt: TGTGCCAGCTCACCAAGGACAGGGGTAGATACGCAGTATTTT
cdr3_aa: CASSPRTGVDTQYF

d_call: NA
v_call: TRBV4-3
j_call: TRBJ1-4
clone_size: few
cdr3_nt: TGCGCCAGCAGCCGGACAGAAGCAACTAATGAAAAACTGTTTTTT
cdr3_aa: CASSRTEATNEKLFF

d_call: NA
v_call: TRBV5-1
j_call: TRBJ1-1
clone_size: NA
cdr3_nt: TGCGCCAGCAGCTTGGGGCGGGAAACTGAAGCTTTCTTT
cdr3_aa: CASSLGRETEAFF

d_call: TRBD2
v_call: TRBV2
j_call: TRBJ2-1
clone_size: few
cdr3_nt: TGTGCCAGCAGGAAAACTAGCGGGGGTTACAATGAGCAGTTCTTC
cdr3_aa: CASRKTSGGYNEQFF

d_call: NA
v_call: TRBV9
j_call: TRBJ2-7
clone_size: NA
cdr3_nt: TGTGCCAGCAGCCCTCACGCCCAAACCGGACTCAACGAGCAGTACTTC
cdr3_aa: CASSPHAQTGLNEQYF

d_call: NA
v_call: TRBV18
j_call: TRBJ2-7
clone_size: NA
cdr3_nt: TGTGCCAGCTCAGCGACAAATACAGTATACGAGCAGTACTTC
cdr3_aa: CASSATNTVYEQYF

d_call: TRBD1
v_call: TRBV28
j_call: TRBJ2-5
clone_size: few
cdr3_nt: TGTGCCAGTACGGGACAGGGGGAGACCCAGTACTTC
cdr3_aa: CASTGQGETQYF

d_call: TRBD1
v_call: TRBV4-2
j_call: TRBJ1-5
clone_size: few
cdr3_nt: TGTGCCAGCAGCCAAGATTTTAGGACAGGGGGTAATCAGCCCCAGCATTTT
cdr3_aa: CASSQDFRTGGNQPQHF

d_call: TRBD1
v_call: TRBV28
j_call: TRBJ1-5
clone_size: NA
cdr3_nt: TGTGCCAGCAGACGACAGGGGGCGAGCAATCAGCCCCAGCATTTT
cdr3_aa: CASRRQGASNQPQHF

d_call: NA
v_call: TRBV5-6
j_call: TRBJ2-1
clone_size: few
cdr3_nt: TGTGCCAGCAGCTTTCGTTACAATGAGCAGTTCTTC
cdr3_aa: CASSFRYNEQFF

d_call: NA
v_call: TRBV5-4
j_call: TRBJ1-1
clone_size: NA
cdr3_nt: TGTGCCAGCAGTACAGGGAACACTGAAGCTTTCTTT
cdr3_aa: CASSTGNTEAFF

d_call: NA
v_call: TRBV29-1
j_call: TRBJ2-5
clone_size: NA
cdr3_nt: TGCAGCGTTGATCAGGGCAGGGAGACCCAGTACTTC
cdr3_aa: CSVDQGRETQYF

d_call: TRBD1
v_call: TRBV6-1
j_call: TRBJ2-7
clone_size: few
cdr3_nt: TGTGCCACCCGTTCCGGGACAGGGCACTACGAGCAGTACTTC
cdr3_aa: CATRSGTGHYEQYF

d_call: TRBD1
v_call: TRBV7-9
j_call: TRBJ1-1
clone_size: few
cdr3_nt: TGTGCCAGCAGCCGATCGGGACAGGGGAACACTGAAGCTTTCTTT
cdr3_aa: CASSRSGQGNTEAFF

d_call: NA
v_call: TRBV6-1
j_call: TRBJ2-1
clone_size: NA
cdr3_nt: TGTGCCAGCAGTGAGCGGGGATTCCTCTCCTACAATGAGCAGTTCTTC
cdr3_aa: CASSERGFLSYNEQFF

d_call: TRBD2
v_call: TRBV7-8
j_call: TRBJ2-5
clone_size: few
cdr3_nt: TGTGCCAGCAGCTTCGAAGGACTAGCGTATGAGACCCAGTACTTC
cdr3_aa: CASSFEGLAYETQYF

d_call: NA
v_call: TRBV4-1
j_call: TRBJ2-7
clone_size: NA
cdr3_nt: TGCGCCAGCAGCCAAGGATTTCCGCAGGACTACGAGCAGTACTTC
cdr3_aa: CASSQGFPQDYEQYF

d_call: TRBD1
v_call: TRBV2
j_call: TRBJ2-5
clone_size: few
cdr3_nt: TGTGCCAGCAGTGAAAGGGGGACAGGGGTACAAGAGACCCAGTACTTC
cdr3_aa: CASSERGTGVQETQYF

d_call: TRBD1
v_call: TRBV2
j_call: TRBJ1-5
clone_size: few
cdr3_nt: TGTGCCAGCAGCCTCGACAGGGAACCCCAGCCCCAGCATTTT
cdr3_aa: CASSLDREPQPQHF

d_call: NA
v_call: TRBV23-1
j_call: TRBJ2-1
clone_size: NA
cdr3_nt: TGCGCCAGCAGTCCCAGGGTCCTATACAATGAGCAGTTCTTC
cdr3_aa: CASSPRVLYNEQFF

d_call: NA
v_call: TRBV9
j_call: TRBJ2-1
clone_size: NA
cdr3_nt: TGTGCCAGCAGCGTAGCGACTTACTCCTACAATGAGCAGTTCTTC
cdr3_aa: CASSVATYSYNEQFF

d_call: NA
v_call: TRBV28
j_call: TRBJ1-1
clone_size: few
cdr3_nt: TGTGCCAGCAGCCTACGGAGGACTGAAGCTTTCTTT
cdr3_aa: CASSLRRTEAFF

d_call: TRBD1
v_call: TRBV28
j_call: TRBJ1-5
clone_size: NA
cdr3_nt: TGTGCCAGCAGCTCCGGACAGGATAATCAGCCCCAGCATTTT
cdr3_aa: CASSSGQDNQPQHF

d_call: TRBD1
v_call: TRBV6-6
j_call: TRBJ1-1
clone_size: few
cdr3_nt: TGTGCCAGCGGCCAGTCAGGGGGGAGGACTGAAGCTTTCTTT
cdr3_aa: CASGQSGGRTEAFF

d_call: NA
v_call: TRBV6-6
j_call: TRBJ2-7
clone_size: few
cdr3_nt: TGTGCCAGCAGTTACTCTAACGGGATTTCCTACGAGCAGTACTTC
cdr3_aa: CASSYSNGISYEQYF

d_call: NA
v_call: TRBV29-1
j_call: TRBJ1-1
clone_size: few
cdr3_nt: TGCAGCGCCCTAAAGTCAGGGGTGAGGACTGAAGCTTTCTTT
cdr3_aa: CSALKSGVRTEAFF

d_call: NA
v_call: TRBV29-1
j_call: TRBJ1-5
clone_size: few
cdr3_nt: TGCAGCGTTATTATTGGGGGGTCTCTCAATCAGCCCCAGCATTTT
cdr3_aa: CSVIIGGSLNQPQHF

d_call: NA
v_call: TRBV29-1
j_call: TRBJ1-2
clone_size: few
cdr3_nt: TGCAGCGTTGAAGGGGGCAGTACTAACTATGGCTACACCTTC
cdr3_aa: CSVEGGSTNYGYTF

d_call: NA
v_call: TRBV7-2
j_call: TRBJ2-3
clone_size: NA
cdr3_nt: TGTGCCAGCAGCTTTGCGGGTCCAGATACGCAGTATTTT
cdr3_aa: CASSFAGPDTQYF

d_call: TRBD2
v_call: TRBV13
j_call: TRBJ2-3
clone_size: NA
cdr3_nt: TGTGCCAGCAGCTCACGGACTAGCGGGATAGATACGCAGTATTTT
cdr3_aa: CASSSRTSGIDTQYF

d_call: NA
v_call: TRBV30
j_call: TRBJ1-2
clone_size: few
cdr3_nt: TGTGCCTGGAGTCGACAGAGCTACACCTTC
cdr3_aa: CAWSRQSYTF

d_call: TRBD2
v_call: TRBV29-1
j_call: TRBJ2-7
clone_size: few
cdr3_nt: TGCAGCGTTGAAGAGCTGGGAGGGTCACGCGAGCAGTACTTC
cdr3_aa: CSVEELGGSREQYF

d_call: NA
v_call: TRBV29-1
j_call: TRBJ1-5
clone_size: NA
cdr3_nt: TGCAGCGTTGAAGTTCAGGACAATCAGCCCCAGCATTTT
cdr3_aa: CSVEVQDNQPQHF

d_call: NA
v_call: TRBV5-1
j_call: TRBJ1-5
clone_size: NA
cdr3_nt: TGCGCCAGTAGACAGGAGTTTAATCAGCCCCAGCATTTT
cdr3_aa: CASRQEFNQPQHF

d_call: NA
v_call: TRBV25-1
j_call: TRBJ1-4
clone_size: NA
cdr3_nt: TGTGCCAGCAAGAGGGGAGGGCCTAATGAAAAACTGTTTTTT
cdr3_aa: CASKRGGPNEKLFF

d_call: NA
v_call: TRBV4-2
j_call: TRBJ2-2
clone_size: NA
cdr3_nt: TGTGCCAGCAGCCATGACTTCACCGGGGAGCTGTTTTTT
cdr3_aa: CASSHDFTGELFF

d_call: NA
v_call: TRBV18
j_call: TRBJ2-1
clone_size: NA
cdr3_nt: TGTGCCAGCTCACCACCTTCGGGACTTTACAATGAGCAGTTCTTC
cdr3_aa: CASSPPSGLYNEQFF

d_call: NA
v_call: TRBV20-1
j_call: TRBJ1-2
clone_size: few
cdr3_nt: TGCAGTGTACAGGGATTACACGGCTACACCTTC
cdr3_aa: CSVQGLHGYTF

d_call: NA
v_call: TRBV30
j_call: TRBJ2-6
clone_size: NA
cdr3_nt: TGTGCCCACGGGACTGGGGCCAACGTCCTGACTTTC
cdr3_aa: CAHGTGANVLTF

d_call: TRBD1
v_call: TRBV7-9
j_call: TRBJ1-1
clone_size: NA
cdr3_nt: TGTGCCAGCAGCCTACAGGGGGAGAACACTGAAGCTTTCTTT
cdr3_aa: CASSLQGENTEAFF

d_call: TRBD2
v_call: TRBV7-2
j_call: TRBJ2-3
clone_size: few
cdr3_nt: TGTGCCAGCAGCCCCGCTAGCGGGCGGGGTACGCAGTATTTT
cdr3_aa: CASSPASGRGTQYF

d_call: NA
v_call: TRBV10-3
j_call: TRBJ1-5
clone_size: few
cdr3_nt: TGTGCCATCAGTGAGTCGGGTAGACAAATCAATCAGCCCCAGCATTTT
cdr3_aa: CAISESGRQINQPQHF

d_call: NA
v_call: TRBV29-1
j_call: TRBJ2-7
clone_size: few
cdr3_nt: TGCAGCGTAACAGGGTCCTACGAGCAGTACTTC
cdr3_aa: CSVTGSYEQYF

d_call: TRBD2
v_call: TRBV19
j_call: TRBJ2-6
clone_size: NA
cdr3_nt: TGTGCCAGTCGAAAAGTTAGCGGGAGGGAAGGTCCTGGGGCCAACGTCCTGACTTTC
cdr3_aa: CASRKVSGREGPGANVLTF

d_call: TRBD2
v_call: TRBV5-4
j_call: TRBJ2-3
clone_size: few
cdr3_nt: TGTGCCAGCAGTTCCCCTACTAGCGGGAGGGGCACAGATACGCAGTATTTT
cdr3_aa: CASSSPTSGRGTDTQYF

d_call: TRBD2
v_call: TRBV6-5
j_call: TRBJ2-1
clone_size: NA
cdr3_nt: TGTGCCAGCAGTTACCTGGGCGGGAGGAGCTACAATGAGCAGTTCTTC
cdr3_aa: CASSYLGGRSYNEQFF

d_call: NA
v_call: TRBV29-1
j_call: TRBJ1-1
clone_size: few
cdr3_nt: TGCAGCGTTGAAGGGACACCAACTTCTATCACTGAAGCTTTCTTT
cdr3_aa: CSVEGTPTSITEAFF

d_call: NA
v_call: TRBV4-1
j_call: TRBJ2-5
clone_size: few
cdr3_nt: TGCGCCAGCAGCCAAGATCCTAGCGCTGCCGGGACCCAGTACTTC
cdr3_aa: CASSQDPSAAGTQYF

d_call: NA
v_call: TRBV6-5
j_call: TRBJ1-5
clone_size: NA
cdr3_nt: TGTGCCAGCAGCCGCAGTGATCGGGAGCCCCAGCATTTT
cdr3_aa: CASSRSDREPQHF

d_call: NA
v_call: TRBV28
j_call: TRBJ1-2
clone_size: NA
cdr3_nt: TGTGCCAGCAGTTTAATTAGCGGTGGCTACACCTTC
cdr3_aa: CASSLISGGYTF

d_call: TRBD2
v_call: TRBV19
j_call: TRBJ2-7
clone_size: NA
cdr3_nt: TGTGCCAGCCACGGCGGGGGAAGACTTTCGAGGGGCGAGCAGTACTTC
cdr3_aa: CASHGGGRLSRGEQYF

d_call: NA
v_call: TRBV7-2
j_call: TRBJ2-7
clone_size: NA
cdr3_nt: TGTGCCAGCAGCTTAGCGGGCAATAAGTTGGGCGAGCAGTACTTC
cdr3_aa: CASSLAGNKLGEQYF

d_call: TRBD2
v_call: TRBV6-1
j_call: TRBJ2-7
clone_size: few
cdr3_nt: TGTGCCAGCAGTGAAGCTCTGGCGGGAGCCGCCTACGAGCAGTACTTC
cdr3_aa: CASSEALAGAAYEQYF